This T cell receptor beta chain was recovered during a study of PD-1 blockade in classical Hodgkin lymphoma. Study information: Patients were treated with nivolumab at 3 mg/kg, and this was given intravenously every 2 weeks.

Sequenced by immunoSEQ multiplex PCR; TCRdb stores in-frame clones only, minus some. The top ten hold approximately 9.1% of the sample, which has tens of thousands of clones, roughly 90% seen once. V was clipped by 1 base and J by 0 bases; unmatched bases: 1. The CDR3 runs to 15 residues. Germline V gene data show CDR1 as SGHRS and CDR2 as YFSETQ. Study results and limitations: Why repertoires differed is undefined; disease activity or prior therapy possibly contributed.

As for this clone: Its antigen is currently unknown.

Exposure to brentuximab vedotin varied, and each patient had relapsed following autologous stem cell transplantation. The clonotype comes from a human donor with classical Hodgkin lymphoma. The source was peripheral blood mononuclear cells (PBMCs), collected at baseline. V is TRBV5-1 and J is TRBJ2-7, with 10 bases aligning to TRBD1. CDR3 residues: CASSLWTGGSYEQYF. The CDR3, as DNA: TGCGCCAGCAGCTTGTGGACAGGGGGCTCCTACGAGCAGTACTTC.